The rows below give T cell receptor beta chains drawn from one sample of a study of response to subunit inactivated influenza vaccine. TCRdb recomputed calls from the RT-PCR reads with MiXCR, one row per CDR3 protein. There are 530,000 or so distinct CDR3 sequences in the sample; roughly 15% occur only once, and roughly 10% lies in the top ten. The sequences come from PBMCs from blood, collected roughly 13 days after vaccination. These receptors all stem from a man in his fifties or sixties who received an inactivated influenza vaccine. CDR3s include the opening cysteine and the closing phenylalanine or tryptophan. The D gene is left open where the match is weak. Clone size is not always given. Where it is, it says once, few, many or a class for expanded clones.

V	J	D	size	CDR3	DNA
TRBV20-1	TRBJ2-7	TRBD2	few	CSAPPLAGVGEQYF	TGCAGTGCTCCCCCCCTGGCGGGAGTAGGGGAGCAGTACTTC
TRBV29-1	TRBJ2-3	TRBD2	few	CSVSLAGGRTDTQYF	TGCAGCGTGTCACTAGCGGGAGGCCGGACAGATACGCAGTATTTT
TRBV12-3/TRBV12-4	TRBJ2-7	.	many	CASSLRQVGGEQYF	TGTGCCAGCAGTTTACGTCAGGTAGGGGGGGAGCAGTACTTC
TRBV15	TRBJ2-4	TRBD1	.	CATSRDRETKNIQYF	TGTGCCACCAGCAGGGACAGGGAGACAAAAAACATTCAGTACTTC
TRBV12-3/TRBV12-4	TRBJ1-2	TRBD1	few	CASSFYRGVSGYTF	TGTGCCAGCAGTTTTTACAGGGGTGTATCTGGCTACACCTTC
TRBV10-3	TRBJ1-1	.	.	CAISERAENTEAFF	TGTGCCATCAGTGAGCGGGCGGAGAACACTGAAGCTTTCTTT
TRBV6-1	TRBJ2-1	TRBD2	few	CASSISGRGYEQFF	TGTGCCAGCAGCATTAGCGGGAGGGGTTATGAGCAGTTCTTC
TRBV28	TRBJ2-3	.	many	CASSLIPLTGSKADTQYF	TGTGCCAGCAGTTTAATCCCCTTGACGGGAAGTAAGGCAGATACGCAGTATTTT
TRBV7-9	TRBJ2-2	.	many	CASTWGTGELFF	TGTGCCAGCACCTGGGGGACCGGGGAGCTGTTTTTT
TRBV20-1	TRBJ2-1	TRBD1	few	CSAIPSDRLKQFF	TGCAGTGCTATCCCCTCGGACAGGCTTAAGCAGTTCTTC
TRBV11-2	TRBJ2-7	.	many	CASSTGTLYEQYF	TGTGCCAGCAGCACCGGGACGCTCTACGAGCAGTACTTC
TRBV2	TRBJ2-5	.	.	CASSDPRGRTQETQYF	TGTGCCAGCAGTGATCCCCGGGGACGGACTCAAGAGACCCAGTACTTC
TRBV11-2	TRBJ2-2	.	.	CASSEVGAGELFF	TGTGCCAGCAGCGAGGTGGGGGCCGGGGAGCTGTTTTTT
TRBV6-1	TRBJ2-5	TRBD2	few	CASSPRGQRTGGAQYF	TGTGCCAGCAGTCCCCGCGGGCAGAGGACCGGGGGGGCCCAGTACTTC
TRBV4-3	TRBJ2-5	TRBD2	few	CASSRQAGPQETQYF	TGCGCCAGCAGCCGCCAAGCGGGGCCACAAGAGACCCAGTACTTC
TRBV10-1	TRBJ2-4	TRBD2	.	CASSESLAGNIQHF	TGCGCCAGCAGTGAGTCCCTAGCGGGAAACATTCAGCACTTC
TRBV29-1	TRBJ1-1	TRBD1	few	CSVVDRVGTEAFF	TGCAGCGTTGTCGACAGGGTGGGCACTGAAGCTTTCTTT
TRBV5-1	TRBJ2-7	TRBD1	few	CASSRSGTGISYEQYF	TGCGCCAGCAGCCGGTCCGGGACAGGTATCTCCTACGAGCAGTACTTC
TRBV7-2	TRBJ2-7	.	few	CASSLVESHEQYF	TGTGCCAGCAGCTTAGTCGAGTCCCACGAGCAGTACTTC
TRBV6-2/TRBV6-3	TRBJ1-2	.	.	CASSYVSHGYTF	TGTGCCAGCAGTTACGTCAGTCATGGCTACACCTTC
TRBV7-9	TRBJ2-3	TRBD1	.	CASSRQGTDTDTQYF	TGTGCCAGCAGCCGGCAAGGGACAGACACAGATACGCAGTATTTT
TRBV20-1	TRBJ1-4	.	few	CSARGPGRVKLFF	TGCAGTGCTAGGGGCCCCGGGAGAGTAAAACTGTTTTTT
TRBV7-2	TRBJ2-7	.	many	CASSLQGGPYEQYF	TGTGCCAGCAGCTTACAGGGGGGCCCCTACGAGCAGTACTTC
TRBV5-1	TRBJ2-1	TRBD1	.	CAREQNRDRGRTYNEQFF	TGCGCCAGGGAACAAAACCGGGACAGGGGACGAACCTACAATGAGCAGTTCTTC
TRBV29-1	TRBJ2-5	TRBD1	few	CSARADRGATQYF	TGCAGCGCCCGGGCGGACAGGGGTGCGACCCAGTACTTC
TRBV5-6	TRBJ2-3	TRBD2	.	CASRLGRDGSDTQYF	TGTGCCAGCAGACTGGGGAGGGATGGATCCGATACGCAGTATTTT
TRBV18	TRBJ2-1	.	few	CASSPPANYNEQFF	TGTGCCAGCTCACCTCCAGCGAACTACAATGAGCAGTTCTTC
TRBV20-1	TRBJ2-5	.	.	CSARDLKETQYF	TGCAGTGCTAGGGATCTCAAAGAGACCCAGTACTTC
TRBV5-4	TRBJ2-4	TRBD1	few	CASSAWTGEMSIQYF	TGTGCCAGCAGCGCTTGGACAGGGGAAATGAGCATTCAGTACTTC
TRBV9	TRBJ2-1	.	few	CASSSGLPSYNEQFF	TGTGCCAGCAGCTCAGGACTTCCCTCCTACAATGAGCAGTTCTTC
TRBV7-6	TRBJ1-3	.	few	CASSLGSRGSGNTIYF	TGTGCCAGCAGCTTAGGGTCTCGGGGCTCTGGAAACACCATATATTTT
TRBV12-3/TRBV12-4	TRBJ2-2	TRBD2	.	CASSGLAGSSTGELFF	TGTGCCAGCAGTGGACTAGCGGGATCGAGCACCGGGGAGCTGTTTTTT
TRBV6-1	TRBJ2-6	.	.	CASSLDAGSGANVLTF	TGTGCCAGCAGCTTGGACGCGGGCTCTGGGGCCAACGTCCTGACTTTC
TRBV7-9	TRBJ2-3	TRBD1	.	CASSPWDRAPDTQYF	TGTGCCAGCAGCCCATGGGACAGGGCCCCAGATACGCAGTATTTT
TRBV6-1	TRBJ1-1	.	.	CASSGGTPNTEAFF	TGTGCCAGCAGTGGCGGGACACCGAACACTGAAGCTTTCTTT
TRBV7-9	TRBJ2-3	.	once	CASSLRARADTQYF	TGTGCCAGCAGCCTCCGGGCCCGGGCAGATACGCAGTATTTT
TRBV11-1	TRBJ2-2	TRBD2	.	CASSLGLAGVFKVGELFF	TGTGCCAGCAGCTTGGGACTAGCGGGAGTTTTCAAGGTCGGGGAGCTGTTTTTT
TRBV5-5	TRBJ2-3	.	.	CASSVASRSTDTQYF	TGTGCCAGCAGCGTGGCTAGCCGGAGCACAGATACGCAGTATTTT
TRBV2	TRBJ1-4	.	.	CASNPARGTNEKLFF	TGTGCCAGCAACCCGGCGAGGGGAACTAATGAAAAACTGTTTTTT
TRBV27	TRBJ2-3	.	.	CASSRMEREDSTDTQYF	TGTGCCAGCAGTCGAATGGAACGGGAAGATAGCACAGATACGCAGTATTTT
TRBV6-2/TRBV6-3	TRBJ1-5	.	few	CASSYGQLYSNQPQHF	TGTGCCAGCAGTTACGGGCAGCTTTATAGCAATCAGCCCCAGCATTTT
TRBV18	TRBJ1-5	.	.	CASSNGQSNQPQHF	TGTGCCAGCTCAAATGGACAGTCTAATCAGCCCCAGCATTTT
TRBV25-1	TRBJ2-5	TRBD1	few	CASGGQRWRETQYF	TGTGCCAGCGGGGGACAGAGGTGGAGAGAGACCCAGTACTTC
TRBV7-9	TRBJ1-5	.	many	CASSYGQGGQPQHF	TGTGCCAGCAGCTACGGGCAGGGAGGCCAGCCCCAGCATTTT
TRBV18	TRBJ2-1	TRBD2	.	CASSRPGLAGITQINEQFF	TGTGCCAGCTCACGACCGGGACTAGCGGGGATTACCCAAATCAATGAGCAGTTCTTC
TRBV30	TRBJ2-3	TRBD1	.	CACDPPGQGTDTQYF	TGTGCCTGCGACCCCCCGGGACAGGGCACAGATACGCAGTATTTT
TRBV5-1	TRBJ1-1	.	few	CASSLDSPSIAFF	TGCGCCAGCAGCTTGGACAGCCCTAGTATTGCTTTCTTT
TRBV11-1	TRBJ2-7	TRBD2	.	CASSLAASGSYEQYF	TGTGCCAGCAGCTTAGCGGCTAGCGGGAGCTACGAGCAGTACTTC